The present TCR beta chain was sequenced within a study of CD8 T cells in ankylosing spondylitis. Study-wide results and limits: A motif in TCR beta, a set of under ten highly homologous variants, appeared characteristic of ankylosing spondylitis blood. Reportedly, disease-linked clones are significantly enriched in ankylosing spondylitis patients' matched synovial fluid. Some motif variants were previously reported in reactive arthritis synovial fluid and blood.

This clonotype turned up a few times. Its antigen is as yet unknown. Scientists made TCR beta libraries using quantitative 5'-RACE with molecular barcodes. TCRdb passed the 5' RACE reads through MiXCR, listing each CDR3 protein once. The sample yields around 450,000 distinct CDR3 sequences, 25% to 30% seen once. The CDR3 loop spans 15 amino acids. V was shortened by 4 bases and J by 0 bases, with 10 bases between the two germline ends. In germline, CDR1 is SGDLS, CDR2 YYNGEE. This TCR derives from a male donor with ankylosing spondylitis. The sample was blood, either unsorted or a sorted T cell fraction (not recorded which). The chain has TRBV9 and TRBJ2-2, with D unclear. The CDR3 region is CASSYRRTNTGELFF. The DNA for the CDR3 is TGTGCCAGCAGCTACCGACGGACGAACACCGGGGAGCTGTTTTTT.